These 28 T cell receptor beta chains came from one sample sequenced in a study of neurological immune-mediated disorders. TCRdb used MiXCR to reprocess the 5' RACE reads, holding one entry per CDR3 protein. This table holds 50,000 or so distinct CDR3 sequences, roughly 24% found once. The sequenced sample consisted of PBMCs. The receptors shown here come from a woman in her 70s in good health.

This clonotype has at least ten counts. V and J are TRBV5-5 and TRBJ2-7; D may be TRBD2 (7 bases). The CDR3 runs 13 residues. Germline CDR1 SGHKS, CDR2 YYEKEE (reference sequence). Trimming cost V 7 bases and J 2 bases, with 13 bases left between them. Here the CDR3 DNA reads TGTGCCAGCTCGGGGGAGGGGGCCTACGAGCAGTACTTC. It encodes CASSGEGAYEQYF.

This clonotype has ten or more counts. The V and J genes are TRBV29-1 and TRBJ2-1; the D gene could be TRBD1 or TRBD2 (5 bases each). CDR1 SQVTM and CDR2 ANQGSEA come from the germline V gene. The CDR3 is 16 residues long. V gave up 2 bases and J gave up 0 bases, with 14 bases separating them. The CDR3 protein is CSVEMGTRSSYNEQFF. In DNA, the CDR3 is TGCAGCGTTGAAATGGGGACCCGGAGCTCCTACAATGAGCAGTTCTTC.

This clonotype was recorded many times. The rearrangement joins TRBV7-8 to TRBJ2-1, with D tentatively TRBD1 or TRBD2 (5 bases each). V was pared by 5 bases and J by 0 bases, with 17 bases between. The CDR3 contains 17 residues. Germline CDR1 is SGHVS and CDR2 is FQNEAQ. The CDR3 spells CASSTRRRGRSYNEQFF. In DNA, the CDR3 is TGTGCCAGCAGCACTCGTCGACGGGGCCGCTCCTACAATGAGCAGTTCTTC.

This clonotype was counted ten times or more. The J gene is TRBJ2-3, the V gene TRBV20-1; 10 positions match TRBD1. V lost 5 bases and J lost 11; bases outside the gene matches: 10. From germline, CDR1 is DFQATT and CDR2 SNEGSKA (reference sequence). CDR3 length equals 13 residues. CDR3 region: CSARTGGPGLQYF. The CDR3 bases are TGCAGTGCTCGGACAGGGGGTCCGGGATTGCAGTATTTT.

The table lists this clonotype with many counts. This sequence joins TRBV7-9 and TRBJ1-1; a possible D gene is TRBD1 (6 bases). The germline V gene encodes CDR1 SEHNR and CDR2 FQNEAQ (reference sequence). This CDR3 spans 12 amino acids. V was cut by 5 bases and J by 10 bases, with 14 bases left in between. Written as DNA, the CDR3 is TGTGCCAGCAGCCGGGGGCCCCGAGGAGCTTTCTTT. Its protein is CASSRGPRGAFF.

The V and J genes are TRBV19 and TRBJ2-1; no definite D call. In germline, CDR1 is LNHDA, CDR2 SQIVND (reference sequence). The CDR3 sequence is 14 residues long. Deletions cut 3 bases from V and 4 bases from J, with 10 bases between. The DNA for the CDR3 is TGTGCCAGTAGTATTCTGAGTGGTTACAATGAGCAGTTCTTC. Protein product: CASSILSGYNEQFF.

The CDR3 DNA follows: TGTGCCAGCTCACCACCCAGCACAGTCTCCTACGAGCAGTACTTC. Translated: CASSPPSTVSYEQYF. The V call is TRBV18, the J call TRBJ2-7; D is unresolved. This CDR3 is 15 amino acids long. The germline V gene encodes CDR1 KGHSH and CDR2 LQKENI. Trimming shortened V by 0 bases and J by 0 bases, and 9 bases separated the two germline ends. The full variable domain, rest sourced from reference TRBV18 and TRBJ2-7, is NAGVMQNPRHLVRRRGQEARLRCSPMKGHSHVYWYRQLPEEGLKFMVYLQKENIIDESGMPKERFSAEFPKEGPSILRIQQVVRGDSAAYFCASSPPSTVSYEQYFGPGTRLTVT.

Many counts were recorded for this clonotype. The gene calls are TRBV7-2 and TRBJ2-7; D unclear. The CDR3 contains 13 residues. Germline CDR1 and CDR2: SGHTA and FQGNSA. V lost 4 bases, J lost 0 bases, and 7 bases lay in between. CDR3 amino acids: CASSSRTSYEQYF. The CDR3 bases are TGTGCCAGCAGCTCCCGGACCTCCTACGAGCAGTACTTC.

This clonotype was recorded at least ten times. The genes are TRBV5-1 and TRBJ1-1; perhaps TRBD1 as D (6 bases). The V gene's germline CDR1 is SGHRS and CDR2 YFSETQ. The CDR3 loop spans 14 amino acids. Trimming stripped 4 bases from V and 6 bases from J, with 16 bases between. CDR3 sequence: CASSPGNYRAEAFF. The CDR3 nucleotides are TGCGCCAGCAGCCCTGGGAACTACAGGGCTGAAGCTTTCTTT.

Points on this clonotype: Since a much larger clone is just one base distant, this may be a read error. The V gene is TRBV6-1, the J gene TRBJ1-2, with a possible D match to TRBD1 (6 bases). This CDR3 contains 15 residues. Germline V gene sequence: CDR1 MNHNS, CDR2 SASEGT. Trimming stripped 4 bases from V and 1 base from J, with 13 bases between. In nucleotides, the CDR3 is TGTGCCAGCAGTGGGGGGGACAACAGTAACTATGGCTACACCTTC. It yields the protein CASSGGDNSNYGYTF.

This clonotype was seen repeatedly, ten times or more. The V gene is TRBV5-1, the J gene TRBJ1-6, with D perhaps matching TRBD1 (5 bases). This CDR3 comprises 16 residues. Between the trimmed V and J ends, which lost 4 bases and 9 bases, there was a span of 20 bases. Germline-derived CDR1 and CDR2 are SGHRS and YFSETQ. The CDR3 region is CASSPGGAGSGSPLHF. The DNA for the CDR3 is TGCGCCAGCAGCCCTGGAGGGGCTGGTTCGGGTTCACCCCTCCACTTT.

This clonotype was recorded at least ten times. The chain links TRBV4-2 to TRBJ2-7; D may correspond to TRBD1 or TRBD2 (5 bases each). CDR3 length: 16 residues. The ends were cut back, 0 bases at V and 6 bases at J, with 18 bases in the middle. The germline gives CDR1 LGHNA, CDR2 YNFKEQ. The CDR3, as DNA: TGTGCCAGCAGCCAAGAAAATCAGGGACCTCCTGGCGAGCAGTACTTC. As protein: CASSQENQGPPGEQYF.

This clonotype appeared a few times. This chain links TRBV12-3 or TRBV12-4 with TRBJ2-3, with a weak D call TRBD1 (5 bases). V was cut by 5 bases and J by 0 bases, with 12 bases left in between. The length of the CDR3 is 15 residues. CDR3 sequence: CASSNPGLSTDTQYF. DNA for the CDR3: TGTGCCAGCAGTAACCCAGGGCTGAGCACAGATACGCAGTATTTT.

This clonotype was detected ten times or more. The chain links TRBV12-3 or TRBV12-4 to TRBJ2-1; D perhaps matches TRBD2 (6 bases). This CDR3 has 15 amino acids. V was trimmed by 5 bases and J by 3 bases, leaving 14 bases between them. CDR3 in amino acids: CASSATDGGYNEQFF. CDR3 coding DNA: TGTGCCAGCAGTGCAACTGACGGGGGCTACAATGAGCAGTTCTTC.

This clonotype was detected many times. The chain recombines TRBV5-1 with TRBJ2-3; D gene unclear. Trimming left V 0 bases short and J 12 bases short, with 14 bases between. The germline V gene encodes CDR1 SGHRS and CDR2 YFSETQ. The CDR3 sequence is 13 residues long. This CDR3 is CASSLESRDRQYF. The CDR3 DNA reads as TGCGCCAGCAGCTTGGAAAGTCGTGACCGCCAGTATTTT.

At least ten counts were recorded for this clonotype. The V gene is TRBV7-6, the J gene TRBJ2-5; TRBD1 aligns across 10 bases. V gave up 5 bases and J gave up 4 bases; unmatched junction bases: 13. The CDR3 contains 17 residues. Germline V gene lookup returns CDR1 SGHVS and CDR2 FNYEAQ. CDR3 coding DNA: TGTGCCAGCAGCCCGTATAGGACAGGGGGATTACGAGAGACCCAGTACTTC. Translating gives CASSPYRTGGLRETQYF.

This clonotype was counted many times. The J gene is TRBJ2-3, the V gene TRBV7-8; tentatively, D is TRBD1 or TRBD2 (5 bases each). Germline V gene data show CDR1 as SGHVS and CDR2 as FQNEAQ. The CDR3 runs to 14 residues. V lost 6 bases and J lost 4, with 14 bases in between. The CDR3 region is CASSPAGAPDTQYF. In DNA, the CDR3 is TGTGCCAGCAGTCCGGCCGGGGCTCCAGATACGCAGTATTTT.

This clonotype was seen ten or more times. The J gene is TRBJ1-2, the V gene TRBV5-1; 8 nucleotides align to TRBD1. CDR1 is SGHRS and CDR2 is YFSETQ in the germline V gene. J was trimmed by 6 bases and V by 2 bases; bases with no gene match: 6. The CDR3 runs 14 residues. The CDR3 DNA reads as TGCGCCAGCAGCTTCCGACAGGGGTCAGATGGCTACACCTTC. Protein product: CASSFRQGSDGYTF.

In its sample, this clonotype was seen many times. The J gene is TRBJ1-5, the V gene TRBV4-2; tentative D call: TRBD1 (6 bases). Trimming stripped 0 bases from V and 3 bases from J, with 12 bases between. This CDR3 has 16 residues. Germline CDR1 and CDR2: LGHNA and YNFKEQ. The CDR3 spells CASSQDGGSVNQPQHF. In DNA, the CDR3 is TGTGCCAGCAGCCAAGATGGGGGCTCGGTCAATCAGCCCCAGCATTTT.

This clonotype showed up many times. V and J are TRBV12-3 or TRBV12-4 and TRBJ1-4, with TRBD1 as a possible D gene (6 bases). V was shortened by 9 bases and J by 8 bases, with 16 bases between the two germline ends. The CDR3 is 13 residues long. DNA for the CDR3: TGTGCCAGTCAAAGAGGGGGTGGGGAAAAACTGTTTTTT. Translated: CASQRGGGEKLFF.

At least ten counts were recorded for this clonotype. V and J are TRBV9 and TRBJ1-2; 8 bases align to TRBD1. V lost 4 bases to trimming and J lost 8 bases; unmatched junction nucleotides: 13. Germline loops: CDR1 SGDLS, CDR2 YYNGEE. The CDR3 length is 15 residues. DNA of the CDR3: TGTGCCAGCAGCACACTACGACAGGGGAAAAGAGGCTACACCTTC. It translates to CASSTLRQGKRGYTF.

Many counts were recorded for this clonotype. CDR3 nucleotides: TGTGCCAGCAGCTACTTACACAACACCGGGGAGCTGTTTTTT. Translation gives CASSYLHNTGELFF. The chain couples TRBV11-2 to TRBJ2-2; D is unresolved. This CDR3 region has 14 residues. CDR1 and CDR2 from the germline V gene are SGHAT and FQNNGV. With 4 bases removed from V and 2 bases from J, the gap between germline ends came to 8 bases.

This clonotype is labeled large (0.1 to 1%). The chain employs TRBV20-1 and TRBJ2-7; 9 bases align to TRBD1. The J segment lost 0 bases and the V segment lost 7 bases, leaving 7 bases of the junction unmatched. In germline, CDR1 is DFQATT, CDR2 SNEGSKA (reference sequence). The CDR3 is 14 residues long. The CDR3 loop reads CSVAGTGFSYEQYF. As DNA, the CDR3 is TGCAGTGTCGCCGGGACAGGGTTCTCCTACGAGCAGTACTTC.

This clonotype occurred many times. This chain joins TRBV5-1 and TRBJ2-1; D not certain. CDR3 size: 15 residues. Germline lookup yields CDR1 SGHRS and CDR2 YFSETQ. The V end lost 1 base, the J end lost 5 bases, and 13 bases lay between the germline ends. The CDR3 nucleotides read TGCGCCAGCAGCTTGTCCGGACGGCGAGACAATGAGCAGTTCTTC. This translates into CASSLSGRRDNEQFF.

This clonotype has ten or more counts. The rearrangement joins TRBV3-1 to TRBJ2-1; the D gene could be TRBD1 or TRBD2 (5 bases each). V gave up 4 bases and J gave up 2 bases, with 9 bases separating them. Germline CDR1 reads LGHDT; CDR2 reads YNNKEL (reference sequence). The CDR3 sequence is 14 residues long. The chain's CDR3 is CASSPGATYNEQFF. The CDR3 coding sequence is TGTGCCAGCAGCCCCGGGGCTACCTACAATGAGCAGTTCTTC.

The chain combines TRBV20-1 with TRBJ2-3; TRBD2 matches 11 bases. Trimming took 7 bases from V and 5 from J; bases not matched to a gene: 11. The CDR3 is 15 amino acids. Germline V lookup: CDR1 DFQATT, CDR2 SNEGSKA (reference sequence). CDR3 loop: CSVTPPGTSGDTQYF. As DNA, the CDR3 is TGCAGTGTTACACCCCCGGGGACTAGCGGAGATACGCAGTATTTT.

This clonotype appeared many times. The CDR3 DNA follows: TGCGCCAGCAGCGGACCGGGACGGAACACTGAAGCTTTCTTT. Translated, it gives CASSGPGRNTEAFF. The chain joins TRBV5-1 to TRBJ1-1; D is perhaps TRBD1 (5 bases). Trimming pared 4 bases from V and 1 base from J, leaving 11 bases between. CDR1 SGHRS and CDR2 YFSETQ come from the germline V gene. The CDR3 sequence is 14 residues long.

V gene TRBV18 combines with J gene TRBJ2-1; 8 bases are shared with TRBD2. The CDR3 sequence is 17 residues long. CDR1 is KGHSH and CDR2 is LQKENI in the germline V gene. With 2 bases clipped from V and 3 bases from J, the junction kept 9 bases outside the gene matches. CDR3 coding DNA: TGTGCCAGCTCACCAAGCGGCCGGGAGGGCCTCTACAATGAGCAGTTCTTC. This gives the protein CASSPSGREGLYNEQFF.